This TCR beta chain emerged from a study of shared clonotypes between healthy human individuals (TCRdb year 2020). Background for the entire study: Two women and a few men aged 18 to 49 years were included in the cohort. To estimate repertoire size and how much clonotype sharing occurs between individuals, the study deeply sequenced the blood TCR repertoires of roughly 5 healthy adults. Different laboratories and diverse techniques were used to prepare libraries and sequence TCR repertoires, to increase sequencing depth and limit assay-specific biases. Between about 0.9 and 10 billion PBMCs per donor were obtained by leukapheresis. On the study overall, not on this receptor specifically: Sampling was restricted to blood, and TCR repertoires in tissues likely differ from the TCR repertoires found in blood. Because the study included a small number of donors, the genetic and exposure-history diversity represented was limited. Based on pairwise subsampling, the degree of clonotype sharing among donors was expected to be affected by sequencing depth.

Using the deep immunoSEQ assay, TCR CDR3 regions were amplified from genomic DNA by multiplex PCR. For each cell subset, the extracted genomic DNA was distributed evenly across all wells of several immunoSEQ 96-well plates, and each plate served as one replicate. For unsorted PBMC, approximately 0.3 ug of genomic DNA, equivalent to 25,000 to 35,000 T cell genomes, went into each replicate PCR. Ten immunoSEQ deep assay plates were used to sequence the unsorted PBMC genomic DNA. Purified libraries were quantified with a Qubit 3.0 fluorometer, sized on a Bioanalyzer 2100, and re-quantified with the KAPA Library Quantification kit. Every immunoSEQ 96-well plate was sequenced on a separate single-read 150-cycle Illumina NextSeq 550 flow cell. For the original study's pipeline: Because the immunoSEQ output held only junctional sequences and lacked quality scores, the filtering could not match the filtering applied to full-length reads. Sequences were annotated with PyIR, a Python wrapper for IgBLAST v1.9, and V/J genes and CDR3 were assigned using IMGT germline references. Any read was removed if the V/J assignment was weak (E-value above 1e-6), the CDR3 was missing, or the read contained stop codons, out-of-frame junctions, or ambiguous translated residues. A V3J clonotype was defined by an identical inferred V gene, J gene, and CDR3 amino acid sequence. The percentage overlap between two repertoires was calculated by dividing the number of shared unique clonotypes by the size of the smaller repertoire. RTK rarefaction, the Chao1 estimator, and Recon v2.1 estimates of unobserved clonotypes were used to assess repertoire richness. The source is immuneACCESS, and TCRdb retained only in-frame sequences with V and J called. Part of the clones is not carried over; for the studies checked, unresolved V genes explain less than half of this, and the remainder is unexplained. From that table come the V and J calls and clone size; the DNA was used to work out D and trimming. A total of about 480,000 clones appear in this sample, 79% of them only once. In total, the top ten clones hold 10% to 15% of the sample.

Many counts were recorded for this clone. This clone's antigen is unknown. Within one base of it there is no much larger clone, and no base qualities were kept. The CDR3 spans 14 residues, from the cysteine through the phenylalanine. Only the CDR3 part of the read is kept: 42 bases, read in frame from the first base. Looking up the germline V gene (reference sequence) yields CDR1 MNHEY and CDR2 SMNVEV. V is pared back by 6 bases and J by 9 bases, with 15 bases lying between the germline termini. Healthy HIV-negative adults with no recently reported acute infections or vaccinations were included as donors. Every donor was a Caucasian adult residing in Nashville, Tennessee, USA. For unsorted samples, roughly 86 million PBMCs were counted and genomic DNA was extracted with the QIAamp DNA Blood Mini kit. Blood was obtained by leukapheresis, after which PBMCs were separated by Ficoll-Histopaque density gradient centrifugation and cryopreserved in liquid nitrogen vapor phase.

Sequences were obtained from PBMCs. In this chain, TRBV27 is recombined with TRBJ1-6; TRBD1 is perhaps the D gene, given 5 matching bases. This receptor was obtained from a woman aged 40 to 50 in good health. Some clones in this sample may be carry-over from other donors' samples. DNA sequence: TGTGCCAGCAGGCCTGACAGTCCCGGTTCACCCCTCCACTTT. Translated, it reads CASRPDSPGSPLHF.